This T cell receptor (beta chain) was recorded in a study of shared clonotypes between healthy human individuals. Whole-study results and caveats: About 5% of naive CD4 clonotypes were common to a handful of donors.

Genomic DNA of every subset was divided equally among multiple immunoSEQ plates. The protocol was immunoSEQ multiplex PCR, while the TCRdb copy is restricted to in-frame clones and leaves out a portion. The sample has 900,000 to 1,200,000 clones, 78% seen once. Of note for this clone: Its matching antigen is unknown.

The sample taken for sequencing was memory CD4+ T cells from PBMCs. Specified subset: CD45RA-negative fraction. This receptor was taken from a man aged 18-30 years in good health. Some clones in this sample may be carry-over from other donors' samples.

CDR3 residues: CASAGYEQYF. In DNA, the CDR3 is TGTGCCAGCGCTGGATACGAGCAGTACTTC. V and J are TRBV28 and TRBJ2-7; D is uncertain. V dropped 8 bases and J dropped 4 bases, with 6 bases sitting between them. Germline-derived CDR1 and CDR2 are MDHEN and SYDVKM. The CDR3 is made up of 10 amino acids.